The sequence of this T cell receptor beta chain was determined in a study of regulatory T cells in long-lasting Graves disease. Study details: Newly diagnosed Graves' patients had under 3 months of antithyroid drugs.

The CDR3 is 15 residues long. Germline CDR1 reads MNHEY; CDR2 reads SVGAGI. J gave up 2 bases and V 0 bases, and 4 bases lay outside the gene matches. General study results and limits: Reduced TCR diversity was observed in persistent Graves' patients versus newly diagnosed patients.

Described time point: newly diagnosed GD, antithyroid drugs for less than 3 months. The authors made the TCR library using RNA they extracted from PBMCs. iRepertoire HTBI primers and Arm-PCR of CDR3 regions built TCR beta libraries. TCRdb called the multiplex PCR reads again in MiXCR, with one record for every CDR3 protein. The top ten clones hold around a quarter of a sample with 350,000 to 550,000 distinct CDR3 sequences, less than 20% of them seen once. This clonotype was found many times. What it binds is not known. This same sample was also part of a study on T cells in Graves' hyperthyroidism and ophthalmopathy. That work states: These patients, aged 18 to 65, had recently diagnosed hyperthyroidism lasting under 2 months. A model of 13 V-J pairs discriminated ophthalmopathy from stable hyperthyroidism.

This TCR derives from a woman between 18 and 29 years old with Graves disease. Sequenced here: peripheral blood mononuclear cells (PBMCs), sampled at new diagnosis, from a patient treated with antithyroid drugs. V gene TRBV6-5 combines with J gene TRBJ2-7; TRBD1 matches 7 bases. CDR3 sequence (DNA): TGTGCCAGCAGTTACTCGAGGGACAGAACCTACGAGCAGTACTTC. It yields the protein CASSYSRDRTYEQYF.